The entry that follows covers one T cell receptor beta chain sequence. Its antigen is unidentified. This sample is drawn from a study of shared clonotypes between healthy human individuals. The study's findings and limits: Clonotype sharing among donors likely depends on sequencing depth. Shared clonotypes: about 4.6% naive CD4, under 4% naive CD8, under 2.5% memory CD4, under 0.45% memory CD8. Relative to clonotypes present in all four donors, those not shared had lower generation probabilities.

Data came from immunoSEQ multiplex PCR; TCRdb stores just in-frame clones and leaves some out. The profile shows 2 million to 2.5 million clones, more than 85% of them singletons. CDR1 and CDR2 from the germline V gene are SGHTA and FQGNSA. Trimming at V came to 2 bases and at J to 1 base, leaving 4 bases not matched to a gene. The CDR3 runs 15 residues. The sequence was collected from a man aged 18 to 30 in good health. Some clones in this sample may be carry-over from other donors' samples. Sequenced sample: naive CD4+ T cells from PBMCs. Subset here: CD45RA+ positively selected. The rearrangement links TRBV7-2 to TRBJ1-1; TRBD1 agrees at 7 bases. This chain's CDR3 is CASSLITGANTEAFF. The CDR3 nucleotides read TGTGCCAGCAGCTTAATTACAGGGGCGAACACTGAAGCTTTCTTT.